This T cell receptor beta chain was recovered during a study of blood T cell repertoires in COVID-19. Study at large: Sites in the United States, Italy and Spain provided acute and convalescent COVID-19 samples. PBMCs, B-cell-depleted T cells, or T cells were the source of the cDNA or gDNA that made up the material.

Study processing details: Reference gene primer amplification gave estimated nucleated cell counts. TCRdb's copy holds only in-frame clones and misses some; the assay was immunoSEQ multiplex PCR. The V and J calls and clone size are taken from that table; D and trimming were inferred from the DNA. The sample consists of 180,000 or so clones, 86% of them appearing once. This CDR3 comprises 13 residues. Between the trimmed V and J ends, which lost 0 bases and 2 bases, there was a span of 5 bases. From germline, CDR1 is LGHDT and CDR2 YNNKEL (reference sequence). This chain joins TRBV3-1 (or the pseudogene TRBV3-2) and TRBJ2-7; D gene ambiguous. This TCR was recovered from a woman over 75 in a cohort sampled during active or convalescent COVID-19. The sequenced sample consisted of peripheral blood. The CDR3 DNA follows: TGTGCCAGCAGCCAAGATGGCCCCTACGAGCAGTACGTC. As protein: CASSQDGPYEQYV.